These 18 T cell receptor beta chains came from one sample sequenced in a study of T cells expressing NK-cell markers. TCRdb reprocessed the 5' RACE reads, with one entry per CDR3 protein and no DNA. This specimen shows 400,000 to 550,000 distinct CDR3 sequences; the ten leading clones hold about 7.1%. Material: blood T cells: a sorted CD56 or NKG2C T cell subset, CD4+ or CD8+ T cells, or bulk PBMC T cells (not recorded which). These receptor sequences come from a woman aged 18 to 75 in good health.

CDR3 sequence reads: CASGNQGGSSTDTQYF. The chain joins TRBV12-3 or TRBV12-4 to TRBJ2-3; TCRdb reports TRBD1, a call that lacks DNA to check it against. This CDR3 has 16 amino acids.

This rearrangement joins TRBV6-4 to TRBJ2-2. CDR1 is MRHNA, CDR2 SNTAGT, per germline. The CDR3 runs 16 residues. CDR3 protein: CASSDGASSNTGELFF.

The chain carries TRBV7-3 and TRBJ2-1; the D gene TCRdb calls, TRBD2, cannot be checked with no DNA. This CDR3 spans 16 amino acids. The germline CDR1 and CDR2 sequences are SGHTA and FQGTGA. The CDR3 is CASSLLGLAGVNEQFF.

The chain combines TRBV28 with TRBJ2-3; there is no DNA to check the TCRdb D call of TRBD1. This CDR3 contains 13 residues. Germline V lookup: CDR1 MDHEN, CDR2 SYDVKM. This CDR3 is CASSSTTRNTQYF.

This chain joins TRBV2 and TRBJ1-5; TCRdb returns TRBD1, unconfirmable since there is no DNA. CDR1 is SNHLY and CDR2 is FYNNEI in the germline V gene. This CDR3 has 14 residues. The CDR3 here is CASNPGVSNQPQHF.

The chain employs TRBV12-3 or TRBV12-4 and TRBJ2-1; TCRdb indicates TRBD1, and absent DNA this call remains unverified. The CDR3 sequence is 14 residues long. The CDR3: CASTERGGNSEQFF.

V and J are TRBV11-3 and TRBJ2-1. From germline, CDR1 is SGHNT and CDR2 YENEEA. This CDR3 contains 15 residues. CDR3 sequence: CASSLDRGSYNEQFF.

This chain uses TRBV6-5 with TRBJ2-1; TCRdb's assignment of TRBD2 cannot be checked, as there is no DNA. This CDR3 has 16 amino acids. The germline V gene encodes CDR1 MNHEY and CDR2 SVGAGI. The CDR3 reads CASSYQGLAVYNEQFF.

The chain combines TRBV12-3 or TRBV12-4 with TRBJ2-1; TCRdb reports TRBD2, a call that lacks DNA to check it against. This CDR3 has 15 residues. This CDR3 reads CASTLGLAGYNEQFF.

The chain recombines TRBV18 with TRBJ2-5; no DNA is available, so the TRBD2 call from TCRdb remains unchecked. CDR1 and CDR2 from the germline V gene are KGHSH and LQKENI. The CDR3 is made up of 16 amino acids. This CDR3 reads CASSPLVLAGVETQYF.

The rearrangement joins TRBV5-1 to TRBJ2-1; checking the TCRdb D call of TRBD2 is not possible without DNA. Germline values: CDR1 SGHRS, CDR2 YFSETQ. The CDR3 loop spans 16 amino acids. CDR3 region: CASSAGTSGTYNEQFF.

This CDR3 reads CASRRPGRGRTYEQYF. The chain recombines TRBV11-2 with TRBJ2-7; TCRdb picks TRBD1, but there is no DNA to check that call. The CDR3 is 16 amino acids. CDR1 and CDR2 from the germline V gene are SGHAT and FQNNGV.

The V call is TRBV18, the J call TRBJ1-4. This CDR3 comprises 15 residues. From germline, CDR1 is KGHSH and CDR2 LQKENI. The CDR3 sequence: CASSPPGSLNEKLFF.

The CDR3 loop reads CASSTGLAFGELFF. The V and J genes are TRBV27 and TRBJ2-2; without DNA, the TCRdb call of TRBD2 cannot be checked. The CDR3 covers 14 residues. Per germline, CDR1 MNHEY and CDR2 SMNVEV (reference sequence).

CDR3 loop: CASSHGSSSYEQYF. The chain carries TRBV4-3 and TRBJ2-7; the D call of TRBD2 rests on TCRdb alone, since no DNA is present to check it. The CDR3 extends over 14 amino acids. CDR1 and CDR2 from the germline V gene are LGHNA and YSLEER.

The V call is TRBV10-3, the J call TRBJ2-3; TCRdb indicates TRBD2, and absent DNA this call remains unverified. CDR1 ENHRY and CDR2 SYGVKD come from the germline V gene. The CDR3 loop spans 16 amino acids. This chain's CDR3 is CAISESSGGLPDTQYF.

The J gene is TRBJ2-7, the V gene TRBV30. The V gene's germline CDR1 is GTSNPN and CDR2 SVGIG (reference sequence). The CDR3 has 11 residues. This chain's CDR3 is CAWRGTYEQYF.

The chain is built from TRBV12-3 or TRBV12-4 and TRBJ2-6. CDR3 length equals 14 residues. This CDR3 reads CACNWVMGANVLTF.